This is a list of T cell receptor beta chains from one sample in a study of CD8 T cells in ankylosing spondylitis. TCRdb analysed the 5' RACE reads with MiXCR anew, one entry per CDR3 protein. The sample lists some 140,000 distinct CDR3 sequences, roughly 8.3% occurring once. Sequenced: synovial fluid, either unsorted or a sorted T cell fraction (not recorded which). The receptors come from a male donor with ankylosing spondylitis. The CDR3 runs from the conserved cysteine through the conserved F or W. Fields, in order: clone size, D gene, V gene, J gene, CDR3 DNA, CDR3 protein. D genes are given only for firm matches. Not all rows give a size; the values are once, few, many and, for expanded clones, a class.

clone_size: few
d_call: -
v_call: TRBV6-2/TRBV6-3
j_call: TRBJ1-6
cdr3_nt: TGTGCCAGCGTGGAACGGGCGAGGAATTCACCCCTCCACTTT
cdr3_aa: CASVERARNSPLHF

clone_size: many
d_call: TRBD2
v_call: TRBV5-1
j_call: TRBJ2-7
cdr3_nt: TGCGCCAGCAGCTACTCCACTAGCGCGACCTACGAGCAGTACTTC
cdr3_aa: CASSYSTSATYEQYF

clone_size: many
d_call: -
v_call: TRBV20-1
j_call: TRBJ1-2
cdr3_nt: TGCAGTGCTCCCAGCGCGGGCAACGGCTACACCTTC
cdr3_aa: CSAPSAGNGYTF

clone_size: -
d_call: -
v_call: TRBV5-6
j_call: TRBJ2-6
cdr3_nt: TGTGCCAGCACCCGGACAGCTGCAGGGGCCAACGTCCTGACTTTC
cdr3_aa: CASTRTAAGANVLTF

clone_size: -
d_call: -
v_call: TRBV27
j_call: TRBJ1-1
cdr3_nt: TGTGCCAGCAGACTTGACACTGAAGCTTTCTTT
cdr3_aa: CASRLDTEAFF

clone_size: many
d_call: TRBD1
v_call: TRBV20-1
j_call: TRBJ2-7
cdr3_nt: TGCAGTGCTTTAGACAGGGGCGGGCAGTACTTC
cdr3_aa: CSALDRGGQYF

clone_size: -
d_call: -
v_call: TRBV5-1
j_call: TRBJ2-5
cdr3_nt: TGCGCCAGCAGACCCGCCCGGGCCCAAGAGACCCAGTACTTC
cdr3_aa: CASRPARAQETQYF

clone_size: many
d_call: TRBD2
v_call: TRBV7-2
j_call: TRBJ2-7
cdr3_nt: TGTGCCAGCAGCTTAACTAGCGGGAGAGGAGAGCAGTACTTC
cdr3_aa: CASSLTSGRGEQYF

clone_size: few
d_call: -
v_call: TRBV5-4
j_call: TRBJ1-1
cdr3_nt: TGTGCCAGCAGCTACAGGGACACTGAAGCTTTCTTT
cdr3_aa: CASSYRDTEAFF

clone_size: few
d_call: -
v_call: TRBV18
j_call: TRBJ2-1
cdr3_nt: TGTGCCAGCTCACCAACCGGGGCTTACAATGAGCAGTTCTTC
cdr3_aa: CASSPTGAYNEQFF

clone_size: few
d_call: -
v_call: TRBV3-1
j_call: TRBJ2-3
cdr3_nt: TGTGCCAGCAGCCAAGATATAGGGGCACCGCAGTATTTT
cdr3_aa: CASSQDIGAPQYF

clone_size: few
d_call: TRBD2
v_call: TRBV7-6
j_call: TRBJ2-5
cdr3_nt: TGTGCCAGCAGCTTAATGGCGGGAGGCTCAGAGACCCAGTACTTC
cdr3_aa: CASSLMAGGSETQYF

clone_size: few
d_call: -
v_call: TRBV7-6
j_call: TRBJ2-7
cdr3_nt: TGTGCCAGCAGTCCGAATACCGACAACTACGAGCAGTACTTC
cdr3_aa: CASSPNTDNYEQYF

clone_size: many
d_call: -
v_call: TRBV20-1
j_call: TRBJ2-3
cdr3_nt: TGCAGTGGCCAGAGAGGCCCCGGGGAAGATACGCAGTATTTT
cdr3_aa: CSGQRGPGEDTQYF

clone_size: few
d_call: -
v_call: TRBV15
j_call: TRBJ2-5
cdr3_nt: TGTGCCACCAGCAGAAATTTAGGCAGGGCTGGGGAGACCCAGTACTTC
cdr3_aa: CATSRNLGRAGETQYF

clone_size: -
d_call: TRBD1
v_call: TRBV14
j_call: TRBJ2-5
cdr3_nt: TGTGCCAGCAGCCAGGGTTACAGGGGTGAGACCCAGTACTTC
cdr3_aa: CASSQGYRGETQYF

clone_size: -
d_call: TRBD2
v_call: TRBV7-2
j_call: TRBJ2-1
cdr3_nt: TGTGCCAGCAGCTTAGCGCTTTCGCGGGGGGTTTCCTACAATGAGCAGTTCTTC
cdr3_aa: CASSLALSRGVSYNEQFF

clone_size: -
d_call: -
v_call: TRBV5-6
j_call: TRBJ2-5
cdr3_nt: TGTGCCAGCAGGTACTTGGAGACCCAGTACTTC
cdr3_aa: CASRYLETQYF

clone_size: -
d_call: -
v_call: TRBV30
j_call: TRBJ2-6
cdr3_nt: TGTGCCTGGAATGGAAATGGGGCCAACGTCCTGACTTTC
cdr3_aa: CAWNGNGANVLTF

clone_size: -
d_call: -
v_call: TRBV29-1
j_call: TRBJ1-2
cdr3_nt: TGCAGCGCCGGACAAGACTATGGCTACACCTTC
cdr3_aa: CSAGQDYGYTF

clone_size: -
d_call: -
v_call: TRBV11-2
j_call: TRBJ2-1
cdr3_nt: TGTGCCAGCAGTAACACCGGGTCGTCGAATGAGCAGTTCTTC
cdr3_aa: CASSNTGSSNEQFF

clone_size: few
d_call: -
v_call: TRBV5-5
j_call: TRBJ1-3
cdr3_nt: TGTGCCAGCAGCTCCTACCGGGACCGATACGGAAACACCATATATTTT
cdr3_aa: CASSSYRDRYGNTIYF